The next 19 T cell receptor beta chains were all read from a single sample in a study of blood T cells in healthy people across ages. The use of a sample-barcoded 5' primer and a J-beta primer mix characterized a second PCR of roughly 7 to 12 cycles. One entry per CDR3 protein results from TCRdb running MiXCR on the 5' RACE reads. The profile shows 700,000 to 900,000 distinct CDR3 sequences, more than 25% of them singletons. These same data were also listed under a study on T cells of mothers and their children.

Sample: blood. These receptors originate from a boy between 10 and 17 years old in good health.

This sequence joins TRBV28 and TRBJ2-5, with D maybe TRBD2 (5 bases). Trimming stripped 1 base from V and 2 bases from J, with 11 bases between. CDR1 and CDR2 (germline): MDHEN, SYDVKM. The CDR3 length is 15 residues. For the CDR3, the DNA is TGTGCCAGCAGTTTATCTTCCCTAGCTCAAGAGACCCAGTACTTC. This encodes CASSLSSLAQETQYF. Supplemented by reference TRBV28 and TRBJ2-5, the full variable domain reads DVKVTQSSRYLVKRTGEKVFLECVQDMDHENMFWYRQDPGLGLRLIYFSYDVKMKEKGDIPEGYSVSREKKERFSLILESASTNQTSMYLCASSLSSLAQETQYFGPGTRLLVL.

The chain has TRBV12-3 or TRBV12-4 and TRBJ2-5; D may match TRBD1 or TRBD2 (6 bases each). The DNA end lines up better with TRBJ2-7; the J call may be wrong. The CDR3 has 15 residues. The CDR3 DNA is TGTGCCAGCAGTTCACGGCGGGACACCCTGGGCGAGCAGTACTTC. Translating it yields CASSSRRDTLGEQYF.

This chain links TRBV29-1 with TRBJ2-1, with a possible D match to TRBD2 (6 bases). The CDR3 length is 14 residues. V was cut by 5 bases and J by 0 bases, with 11 bases left in between. CDR1 and CDR2 from the germline V gene are SQVTM and ANQGSEA. CDR3 in amino acids: CSVHGGSSYNEQFF. The CDR3, as DNA: TGCAGCGTTCACGGGGGAAGCTCCTACAATGAGCAGTTCTTC.

This clonotype has a handful of counts. The gene calls are TRBV28 and TRBJ2-5; D unresolved. V lost 2 bases, J lost 5 bases, and 12 bases lay in between. Germline V gives CDR1 MDHEN, CDR2 SYDVKM. The CDR3 runs 14 residues. The CDR3 DNA follows: TGTGCCAGCAGTTTACTCGAAGCTTGGGAGACCCAGTACTTC. It specifies CASSLLEAWETQYF.

The V call is TRBV28, the J call TRBJ1-6; maybe TRBD1 (5 bases). The CDR3 consists of 16 residues. V was cut by 10 bases and J by 5 bases, with 21 bases left in between. The germline V gene has CDR1 MDHEN and CDR2 SYDVKM. The CDR3 DNA is TGTGCCACCGGGGCGGGGCCGACAGCGAATAATTCACCCCTCCACTTT. Amino acids: CATGAGPTANNSPLHF.

The rearrangement links TRBV15 to TRBJ2-1; D not certain. The DNA matches TRBJ2-7 better at its end, which makes the J call doubtful. CDR1 is LNHNV and CDR2 is YYDKDF in the germline V gene (reference sequence). The CDR3 is made up of 13 amino acids. The CDR3 loop reads CATSVYSSYEQYF. The CDR3 DNA reads TGTGCCACCAGCGTGTATTCCTCCTACGAGCAGTACTTC.

The genes are TRBV2 and TRBJ2-7; no clear D. Germline V lookup: CDR1 SNHLY, CDR2 FYNNEI. The CDR3 runs 13 residues. Trimming removed 7 bases at V and 2 bases at J, with 12 bases between. CDR3 sequence reads: CASTGSPAYEQYF. CDR3 coding DNA: TGTGCCAGCACGGGTAGTCCCGCCTACGAGCAGTACTTC.

The sample holds a few counts of this clonotype. The J gene is TRBJ2-6, the V gene TRBV28; no reliable D call. CDR3 length: 14 amino acids. CDR1 is MDHEN, CDR2 SYDVKM, per germline. The V gene lost 7 bases and the J gene lost 0 bases, with 7 bases spanning the gap. CDR3 protein: CASTWGSGANVLTF. The CDR3 nucleotides read TGTGCCAGCACTTGGGGCTCTGGGGCCAACGTCCTGACTTTC.

This clonotype was counted between two and nine times. This sequence joins TRBV29-1 and TRBJ2-1; D call uncertain. Germline V gene sequence: CDR1 SQVTM, CDR2 ANQGSEA. V was clipped by 4 bases and J by 4 bases, with 8 bases between them. This CDR3 is built from 12 residues. The CDR3 bases are TGCAGCGTTGGAGTGCAGTACAATGAGCAGTTCTTC. Translating gives CSVGVQYNEQFF.

The CDR3 region is CASSLKQSLRSPLHF. The CDR3 coding sequence is TGTGCCAGCAGTTTAAAGCAATCCCTGAGGTCACCCCTCCACTTT. The chain has TRBV12-3 or TRBV12-4 and TRBJ1-6; D gene unclear. Trimming cost V 2 bases and J 10 bases, with 15 bases left between them. The CDR3 contains 15 residues.

The chain recombines TRBV20-1 with TRBJ2-7; D is unresolved. V was cut by 5 bases and J by 2 bases, with 10 bases left in between. The CDR3 has 12 amino acids. Germline V gene lookup returns CDR1 DFQATT and CDR2 SNEGSKA (reference sequence). The CDR3 DNA follows: TGCAGTGCTTTTGACGGAACCTACGAGCAGTACTTC. This gives the protein CSAFDGTYEQYF.

In this sample, this clonotype turned up a few times. The chain links TRBV11-2 to TRBJ2-7, with TRBD1 identical over 7 bases. Germline V gives CDR1 SGHAT, CDR2 FQNNGV. V lost 5 bases to trimming and J lost 0 bases; unmatched junction nucleotides: 7. This CDR3 has 15 amino acids. The CDR3 protein is CASSPGQLSSYEQYF. For the CDR3, the DNA is TGTGCCAGCAGCCCGGGACAGCTAAGCTCCTACGAGCAGTACTTC.

This clonotype showed up just a few times. The chain joins TRBV15 to TRBJ2-5; 12 bases fit TRBD2. The junction had 17 bases not matched to a gene; V was cut back by 7 bases and J by 2 bases. CDR1 LNHNV and CDR2 YYDKDF come from the germline V gene (reference sequence). CDR3 length: 19 amino acids. CDR3 protein: CATNTNPPGLAGTQETQYF. The CDR3 DNA reads TGTGCCACCAACACCAACCCCCCCGGACTAGCGGGGACACAAGAGACCCAGTACTTC.

This clonotype occurred a few times. V and J are TRBV7-9 and TRBJ1-1; D is unclear. Looked up from germline, CDR1 is SEHNR and CDR2 is FQNEAQ (reference sequence). V gave up 5 bases and J gave up 2 bases, with 12 bases separating them. This CDR3 contains 14 residues. The CDR3 DNA sequence: TGTGCCAGCAGCGGGGATAAGGCTAACACTGAAGCTTTCTTT. Its protein product is CASSGDKANTEAFF.

The V and J genes are TRBV29-1 and TRBJ1-2; 7 bases agree with TRBD1. CDR1 is SQVTM, CDR2 ANQGSEA, per germline. J lost 6 bases, V lost 3 bases, and 4 bases had no gene match. This CDR3 is built from 12 residues. The CDR3 coding sequence is TGCAGCGTTGAGGAAGGGGGCAATGGCTACACCTTC. Translation gives CSVEEGGNGYTF.

This clonotype was seen a handful of times. This chain links TRBV9 with TRBJ2-7, with a tentative D call TRBD1 (6 bases). The V gene's germline CDR1 is SGDLS and CDR2 YYNGEE. Deletions cut 3 bases from V and 4 bases from J, with 17 bases between. The CDR3 runs to 15 residues. DNA of the CDR3: TGTGCCAGCAGCGCCCGGACAGCTTCACCTTACGAGCAGTACTTC. Residues: CASSARTASPYEQYF. Full variable domain (outside the CDR3, taken from reference TRBV9 and TRBJ2-7): DSGVTQTPKHLITATGQRVTLRCSPRSGDLSVYWYQQSLDQGLQFLIQYYNGEERAKGNILERFSAQQFPDLHSELNLSSLELGDSALYFCASSARTASPYEQYFGPGTRLTVT.

This clonotype was seen only a few times. The rearrangement links TRBV5-1 to TRBJ2-5; tentative D call: TRBD2 (6 bases). This CDR3 comprises 16 residues. V shed 0 bases and J shed 5 bases, with 17 bases lying between them. Germline lookup yields CDR1 SGHRS and CDR2 YFSETQ. The CDR3 region is CASSLEVVGGYETQYF. CDR3 DNA sequence: TGCGCCAGCAGCTTGGAAGTGGTCGGAGGGTACGAGACCCAGTACTTC.

This clonotype came up a few times. V gene TRBV5-1 combines with J gene TRBJ1-2; D not resolved. Germline loops: CDR1 SGHRS, CDR2 YFSETQ. This CDR3 is 11 amino acids long. V was shortened by 0 bases and J by 14 bases, with 11 bases between the two germline ends. CDR3 nucleotide sequence: TGCGCCAGCAGCTTGGGGCCGTTTCGGACCTTC. Protein sequence: CASSLGPFRTF.

The gene calls are TRBV27 and TRBJ2-3, with D tentatively TRBD1 (6 bases). V was trimmed by 8 bases and J by 3 bases, leaving 15 bases between them. CDR1 MNHEY and CDR2 SMNVEV come from the germline V gene (reference sequence). CDR3 length: 14 amino acids. This CDR3 reads CASCKDSRTDTQYF. For the CDR3, the DNA is TGTGCCAGCTGTAAGGACAGTAGGACAGATACGCAGTATTTT.